This TCR beta chain was found in a study of blood T cell repertoires in COVID-19. Study as a whole: PBMCs, B-cell-depleted T cells, or T cells provided the cDNA or gDNA that made up the material.

After removal of 2 bases from V and 3 bases from J, the junction contained 2 bases not matched to a gene. Germline-derived CDR1 and CDR2 are SGHRS and YFSETQ. CDR3 length: 13 amino acids. Measured with immunoSEQ multiplex PCR; TCRdb has only the in-frame clones, and not every one. Seen here are approximately 26,000 clones, approximately 77% observed once, and the top ten hold roughly 34%. The clonotype originates from a human donor in a cohort sampled during active COVID-19. Sample: peripheral blood. The V call is TRBV5-1, the J call TRBJ2-7; 7 nucleotides align to TRBD1. DNA of the CDR3: TGCGCCAGCAGCTTCGGGACAGACTACGAGCAGTACTTC. It is translated as CASSFGTDYEQYF.